One and the same sample provided the 30 T cell receptor beta chains below, sequenced in a study of T cell responses to AZD1222 COVID-19 vaccine. TCRdb's table, derived via immunoSEQ multiplex PCR, lists solely in-frame clones and lacks some. The table records 150,000 or so clones, 90% of them present only once. The sample in question was peripheral blood, obtained 28 days after the second AZD1222 dose. Source of these receptors: an adult who received the AZD1222 COVID-19 vaccine.

The V and J genes are TRBV7-9 and TRBJ1-4; D ambiguous. V was clipped by 2 bases and J by 1 base, with 5 bases between them. Germline V CDR1 and CDR2: SEHNR, FQNEAQ (reference sequence). The CDR3 is made up of 14 amino acids. The CDR3 protein is CASSLLLTNEKLFF. The CDR3 DNA reads as TGTGCCAGCAGCTTACTGCTAACTAATGAAAAACTGTTTTTT. Combining the CDR3 with reference TRBV7-9 and TRBJ1-4 gives the whole variable domain DTGVSQNPRHKITKRGQNVTFRCDPISEHNRLYWYRQTLGQGPEFLTYFQNEAQLEKSRLLSDRFSAERPKGSFSTLEIQRTEQGDSAMYLCASSLLLTNEKLFFGSGTQLSVL.

The gene calls are TRBV5-6 and TRBJ1-2, with D possibly matching TRBD1 (6 bases). The germline V gene has CDR1 SGHDT and CDR2 YYEEEE. The CDR3 is 15 amino acids. V lost 4 bases, J lost 8 bases, and 21 bases lay in between. CDR3 residues: CASSRIIEQGGGYTF. In DNA, the CDR3 is TGTGCCAGCAGCCGAATCATAGAACAGGGAGGAGGCTACACCTTC.

This rearrangement joins TRBV7-2 to TRBJ2-5, with D maybe TRBD1 (6 bases). This CDR3 has 14 amino acids. CDR1 and CDR2 (germline): SGHTA, FQGNSA. The V and J ends lost 1 base and 2 bases respectively, with 8 bases between them. CDR3 in DNA: TGTGCCAGCAGCTTAGACAGGGTTCAAGAGACCCAGTACTTC. It specifies CASSLDRVQETQYF.

Written as DNA, the CDR3 is TGCGCCAGCAGCTTGACGACTAGCGGGTACAATGAGCAGTTCTTC. Translation gives CASSLTTSGYNEQFF. The chain couples TRBV5-1 to TRBJ2-1; TRBD2 agrees at 10 bases. Unmatched junction bases numbered 2, after V lost 1 base and J lost 4 bases. The CDR3 length is 15 residues. The germline gives CDR1 SGHRS, CDR2 YFSETQ.

J is TRBJ1-6 and V is TRBV28; the D gene is possibly TRBD1 (6 bases). The CDR3 is made up of 15 amino acids. Germline V gene sequence: CDR1 MDHEN, CDR2 SYDVKM. The V gene lost 5 bases and the J gene lost 10 bases, with 18 bases spanning the gap. The CDR3 reads CASSHREGIGSPLHF. The CDR3 DNA reads TGTGCCAGCAGTCACAGGGAAGGTATTGGATCACCCCTCCACTTT.

The genes are TRBV5-8 and TRBJ1-6; the D is unclear. The CDR3 sequence is 15 residues long. Trimming took 2 bases from V and 2 from J, leaving 8 bases between them. Germline lookup yields CDR1 SGHTS and CDR2 YDEGEE. CDR3 loop: CASSFTATYNSPLHF. CDR3 coding DNA: TGTGCCAGCAGCTTTACAGCCACCTATAATTCACCCCTCCACTTT.

The rearrangement joins TRBV3-1 (or the pseudogene TRBV3-2) to TRBJ2-6; D not certain. Germline V CDR1 and CDR2: LGHDT, YNNKEL (reference sequence). The CDR3 runs to 18 residues. Trimming took 1 base from V and 1 from J, leaving 14 bases between them. This chain's CDR3 is CASSQVGNSLSGANVLTF. The CDR3 nucleotides are TGTGCCAGCAGCCAAGTGGGGAATAGCCTGTCTGGGGCCAACGTCCTGACTTTC.

This chain joins TRBV2 and TRBJ1-2; a possible D gene is TRBD1 (6 bases). This CDR3 contains 14 residues. V was trimmed by 7 bases and J by 5 bases, leaving 17 bases between them. Per germline, CDR1 SNHLY and CDR2 FYNNEI. This CDR3 reads CASTPGGGRYGYTF. The CDR3 coding sequence is TGTGCCAGCACCCCGGGTGGGGGCCGGTATGGCTACACCTTC. The whole variable domain, filled in from reference TRBV2 and TRBJ1-2, reads EPEVTQTPSHQVTQMGQEVILRCVPISNHLYFYWYRQILGQKVEFLVSFYNNEISEKSEIFDDQFSVERPDGSNFTLKIRSTKLEDSAMYFCASTPGGGRYGYTFGSGTRLTVV.

The chain is built from TRBV21-1 and TRBJ2-3; TRBD2 was called by the table and not checked on the DNA. TRBV21-1 is reported as a pseudogene. This CDR3 region has 18 residues. CDR3 sequence reads: CASTNAEAGSYVADTQYF. The CDR3 coding sequence is TGTGCCAGCACCAACGCGGAAGCCGGGAGCTACGTGGCAGATACGCAGTATTTT.

The chain has TRBV15 and TRBJ2-7; no definite D call. Trimming left V 4 bases short and J 5 bases short, with 18 bases between. Germline values: CDR1 LNHNV, CDR2 YYDKDF (reference sequence). This CDR3 has 15 residues. In DNA, the CDR3 is TGTGCCACCAGCACCCGACGGGCCGAGGTGAACGAGCAGTACTTC. Translation gives CATSTRRAEVNEQYF.

This chain links TRBV3-1 (or the pseudogene TRBV3-2) with TRBJ1-6; D is perhaps TRBD1 (5 bases). The ends were cut back, 2 bases at V and 6 bases at J, with 29 bases in the middle. CDR1 and CDR2 (germline): LGHDT, YNNKEL (reference sequence). The CDR3 loop spans 21 amino acids. The CDR3 reads CASSQPSRGGSWGSSNSPLHF. The CDR3 DNA is TGTGCCAGCAGCCAACCTTCGAGGGGTGGTTCTTGGGGGTCTTCTAATTCACCCCTCCACTTT.

This clone was counted a single time. The chain combines TRBV3-1 (or the pseudogene TRBV3-2) with TRBJ2-7, with 9 positions matching TRBD1. The V gene's germline CDR1 is LGHDT and CDR2 YNNKEL (reference sequence). The CDR3 has 15 residues. V lost 2 bases to trimming and J lost 6 bases; unmatched junction nucleotides: 8. This chain's CDR3 is CASSQNRGRFGEQYF. The CDR3 nucleotides read TGTGCCAGCAGCCAAAACAGGGGGCGATTCGGCGAGCAGTACTTC.

The gene calls are TRBV24-1 and TRBJ1-2; D remains unclear. CDR1 is KGHDR, CDR2 SFDVKD, per germline. CDR3 size: 14 residues. V lost 2 bases and J lost 0, with 6 bases in between. The CDR3 loop reads CATSDSPPNYGYTF. The CDR3 nucleotides are TGTGCCACCAGTGATTCCCCCCCTAACTATGGCTACACCTTC.

The chain's CDR3 is CAWQNGFTGNTIYF. In nucleotides, the CDR3 is TGTGCCTGGCAGAACGGGTTTACTGGAAACACCATATATTTT. The rearrangement uses TRBV30 and TRBJ1-3; the D is unclear. Trimming took 5 bases from V and 2 from J, leaving 13 bases between them. Germline CDR1 and CDR2: GTSNPN and SVGIG (reference sequence). The CDR3 consists of 14 residues.

The chain employs TRBV29-1 and TRBJ1-2; the match to TRBD1 covers 8 bases. The CDR3 sequence is 14 residues long. CDR1 SQVTM and CDR2 ANQGSEA come from the germline V gene. J was trimmed by 8 bases and V by 6 bases; bases with no gene match: 14. The CDR3 protein is CSVFTGQGARGYTF. Written as DNA, the CDR3 is TGCAGCGTCTTTACCGGGCAGGGGGCACGGGGCTACACCTTC.

The CDR3 reads CATSDYPTNYGYTF. CDR3 DNA sequence: TGTGCCACCAGTGATTACCCTACTAACTATGGCTACACCTTC. The rearrangement joins TRBV24-1 to TRBJ1-2; no clear D gene. The CDR3 covers 14 residues. V was cut by 2 bases and J by 0 bases, with 6 bases left in between. Germline lookup yields CDR1 KGHDR and CDR2 SFDVKD.

The rearrangement joins TRBV5-1 to TRBJ2-2; D not certain. Trimming left V 4 bases short and J 2 bases short, with 3 bases between. The CDR3 loop spans 12 amino acids. CDR1 and CDR2 (germline): SGHRS, YFSETQ. The CDR3 loop reads CASSINTGELFF. The CDR3 DNA follows: TGCGCCAGCAGCATAAACACCGGGGAGCTGTTTTTT.

The chain links TRBV7-7 to TRBJ2-5; D remains unclear. The CDR3 totals 15 residues. The V and J ends lost 2 bases and 1 base respectively, with 11 bases between them. Germline CDR1 and CDR2: SSHAT and FNYEAQ (reference sequence). The CDR3 DNA follows: TGTGCCAGCAGCTTACAAGGCGGAATCCAAGAGACCCAGTACTTC. The encoded protein is CASSLQGGIQETQYF.

The CDR3 DNA is TGTGCCAGCAGCTCAGGGACTAGCGACCGTAGGTCCCGGGAGCAGTTCTTC. It encodes CASSSGTSDRRSREQFF. The chain links TRBV7-9 to TRBJ2-1, with 10 nucleotides matching TRBD2. The length of the CDR3 is 17 residues. Germline CDR1 is SEHNR and CDR2 is FQNEAQ (reference sequence). V shed 4 bases and J 10 bases; nucleotides not matched to a gene: 16.

The genes are TRBV4-1 and TRBJ1-5; D is unresolved. From germline, CDR1 is MGHRA and CDR2 YSYEKL. The V end was cut by 1 base, the J end by 5 bases, with 12 bases between. This CDR3 contains 15 residues. CDR3 nucleotide sequence: TGCGCCAGCAGCCAAGGGGGATCGAGGGATCAGCCCCAGCATTTT. Its translation: CASSQGGSRDQPQHF.

This clone came up a few times. The gene calls are TRBV5-1 and TRBJ2-1; 12 bases fit TRBD2. The germline CDR1 and CDR2 sequences are SGHRS and YFSETQ. The CDR3 consists of 16 residues. V gave up 4 bases and J gave up 8 bases; unmatched junction bases: 10. Written as DNA, the CDR3 is TGCGCCAGCAGCCCCTCACTGTGGACTAGCGGGGATGAGCAGTTCTTC. Protein sequence: CASSPSLWTSGDEQFF.

The gene calls are TRBV6-1 and TRBJ1-5; D call uncertain. CDR1 and CDR2 (germline): MNHNS, SASEGT. Trimming cost V 3 bases and J 4 bases, with 1 base left between them. The CDR3 has 11 amino acids. The CDR3 is CASSDNQPQHF. The CDR3 coding sequence is TGTGCCAGCAGTGATAATCAGCCCCAGCATTTT.

V and J are TRBV6-5 and TRBJ1-2, with 8 nucleotides matching TRBD1. V was clipped by 0 bases and J by 9 bases; unmatched bases: 9. The CDR3 runs to 15 residues. Per germline, CDR1 MNHEY and CDR2 SVGAGI. In nucleotides, the CDR3 is TGTGCCAGCAGTTACTCCCGGACAGGGCCAACGAGCTACACCTTC. It codes for CASSYSRTGPTSYTF.

The chain joins TRBV19 to TRBJ1-2; possible D gene TRBD1, 5 bases. The CDR3 length is 14 residues. The V gene's germline CDR1 is LNHDA and CDR2 SQIVND (reference sequence). Between the trimmed V and J ends, which lost 5 bases and 4 bases, there was a span of 14 bases. In nucleotides, the CDR3 is TGTGCCAGTAGTCCGCGGGGGGTCCCCTATGGCTACACCTTC. It codes for CASSPRGVPYGYTF.

V usage is TRBV7-2 and J usage is TRBJ1-1; D possibly corresponds to TRBD1 (6 bases). The V end was cut by 2 bases, the J end by 8 bases, with 9 bases between. This CDR3 has 12 amino acids. CDR1 and CDR2 from the germline V gene are SGHTA and FQGNSA. The CDR3 loop reads CASSLWTEEAFF. For the CDR3, the DNA is TGTGCCAGCAGCTTATGGACAGAAGAAGCTTTCTTT.

The rearrangement joins TRBV19 to TRBJ1-4; 7 bases align to TRBD1. CDR3 length equals 15 residues. Germline V gene sequence: CDR1 LNHDA, CDR2 SQIVND (reference sequence). V was pared by 5 bases and J by 0 bases, with 3 bases of the junction left unmatched. The CDR3 coding sequence is TGTGCCAGTAGTGGTGGGACAGCAACTAATGAAAAACTGTTTTTT. Protein: CASSGGTATNEKLFF. The whole variable domain, remainder taken from reference TRBV19 and TRBJ1-4, is DGGITQSPKYLFRKEGQNVTLSCEQNLNHDAMYWYRQDPGQGLRLIYYSQIVNDFQKGDIAEGYSVSREKKESFPLTVTSAQKNPTAFYLCASSGGTATNEKLFFGSGTQLSVL.

The chain is built from TRBV28 and TRBJ1-4; weak D call: TRBD1 (6 bases). CDR3 length: 15 residues. The V end was cut by 8 bases, the J end by 0 bases, with 13 bases between. Germline CDR1 and CDR2: MDHEN and SYDVKM. CDR3 amino acids: CASSLDSATNEKLFF. The CDR3 nucleotides read TGTGCCAGCTCTCTGGACAGCGCAACTAATGAAAAACTGTTTTTT.

V usage is TRBV18 and J usage is TRBJ1-2; weak D call: TRBD1 (6 bases). V lost 2 bases, J lost 1 base, and 14 bases lay in between. The CDR3 has 16 amino acids. Germline V CDR1 and CDR2: KGHSH, LQKENI. The CDR3 sequence is CASSPGQPRFNYGYTF. CDR3 coding DNA: TGTGCCAGCTCACCAGGACAGCCGAGATTTAACTATGGCTACACCTTC.

Turning to this clone: A junction boundary mismatches the germline segment, possibly from a read error. The chain has TRBV18 and TRBJ1-5; D gene unclear. Per germline, CDR1 KGHSH and CDR2 LQKENI. The CDR3 is made up of 15 amino acids. CDR3 nucleotide sequence: TGTGCCAGCTCAGAGAGTGGACCTAGCAAGCAGCCCCAGCATTTT. Residues: CASSESGPSKQPQHF.

In this sample, this clone turned up a few times. This rearrangement joins TRBV5-4 to TRBJ1-2, with D possibly matching TRBD1 (5 bases). CDR1 is SGHNT and CDR2 is YYREEE in the germline V gene (reference sequence). There are 14 residues in the CDR3. Trimming left V 4 bases short and J 5 bases short, with 15 bases between. The CDR3 spells CASSHPRQGYGYTF. For the CDR3, the DNA is TGTGCCAGCAGCCACCCCCGGCAGGGATATGGCTACACCTTC.